A selection of T cell receptor beta chains follows, all from one sample in a study of beta chain features in type 1 diabetes. Some clones are missing from TCRdb's copy, which holds only in-frame ones; the method was immunoSEQ multiplex PCR. Altogether 600,000 to 650,000 clones are present, around 16% being singletons, with the ten largest covering more than 0.08%. The source material was naive CD4+ T cells from blood. The receptors were sampled from a man aged 18 to 30 in good health. Each CDR3 is given with its conserved first and last residue. The order of the fields is J gene, clone size, D gene, V gene, CDR3 DNA, CDR3 protein. The D gene is left open where the match is weak. Clone size is shown for a subset of rows, as once, few, many or a class of expanded clone.

J gene: TRBJ1-5
clone size: NA
D gene: TRBD1
V gene: TRBV5-1
CDR3 DNA: TGCGCCAGCAGCCCCGGGACAGCCAACAATCAGCCCCAGCATTTT
CDR3 protein: CASSPGTANNQPQHF

J gene: TRBJ2-1
clone size: NA
D gene: TRBD1
V gene: TRBV5-4
CDR3 DNA: TGTGCCAGCAGCGCCGGACAGGGGCGAGGGAATGAGCAGTTCTTC
CDR3 protein: CASSAGQGRGNEQFF

J gene: TRBJ2-7
clone size: few
D gene: TRBD2
V gene: TRBV12-5
CDR3 DNA: TGTGCTAGTGGTTTGGAGCGGGAGGGAATCTACGAGCAGTACTTC
CDR3 protein: CASGLEREGIYEQYF

J gene: TRBJ2-2
clone size: once
D gene: TRBD2
V gene: TRBV4-3
CDR3 DNA: TGCGCCAGCAGCCCTAGCGGGCGGACCGGGGAGCTGTTTTTT
CDR3 protein: CASSPSGRTGELFF

J gene: TRBJ1-2
clone size: NA
D gene: NA
V gene: TRBV6-5
CDR3 DNA: TGTGCCGCAAGCCGCGGGCATGGCTACACCTTC
CDR3 protein: CAASRGHGYTF

J gene: TRBJ2-5
clone size: few
D gene: TRBD2
V gene: TRBV5-1
CDR3 DNA: TGCGCCAGCAGCTTGGCTGCGGGAGTAGTGGCCGAGACCCAGTACTTC
CDR3 protein: CASSLAAGVVAETQYF

J gene: TRBJ1-5
clone size: few
D gene: NA
V gene: TRBV6-5
CDR3 DNA: TGTGCCAGCAGTGAAGGGCCAGGGGCCCAGCATTTT
CDR3 protein: CASSEGPGAQHF

J gene: TRBJ2-1
clone size: NA
D gene: NA
V gene: TRBV5-1
CDR3 DNA: TGCGCCAGCAGCCCGCGGATCACGCAGGGGCTCTCCTACAATGAGCAGTTCTTC
CDR3 protein: CASSPRITQGLSYNEQFF

J gene: TRBJ1-1
clone size: NA
D gene: NA
V gene: TRBV9
CDR3 DNA: TGTGCCAGCAGCGTAGTGGGGCCACGGAACACTGAAGCTTTCTTT
CDR3 protein: CASSVVGPRNTEAFF

J gene: TRBJ2-2
clone size: NA
D gene: TRBD2
V gene: TRBV4-3
CDR3 DNA: TGCGCCAGCAGCTGGGGACTACTCACCGGGGAGCTGTTTTTT
CDR3 protein: CASSWGLLTGELFF

J gene: TRBJ1-1
clone size: NA
D gene: NA
V gene: TRBV27
CDR3 DNA: TGTGCCAGCAGTTTGACAGTTATGGGAAACACTGAAGCTTTCTTT
CDR3 protein: CASSLTVMGNTEAFF

J gene: TRBJ1-4
clone size: NA
D gene: NA
V gene: TRBV7-9
CDR3 DNA: TGTGCCAGCAGCCCGCGGACATTCTCAACTAATGAAAAACTGTTTTTT
CDR3 protein: CASSPRTFSTNEKLFF

J gene: TRBJ1-3
clone size: NA
D gene: NA
V gene: TRBV7-6
CDR3 DNA: TGTGCCAGCAGCTTAGAGGACGGTGGCTCTGGAAACACCATATATTTT
CDR3 protein: CASSLEDGGSGNTIYF

J gene: TRBJ2-4
clone size: NA
D gene: TRBD1
V gene: TRBV7-3
CDR3 DNA: TGTGCCAGCAGCTCCATGGGACAGTTCCCGAACATTCAGTACTTC
CDR3 protein: CASSSMGQFPNIQYF

J gene: TRBJ2-7
clone size: NA
D gene: TRBD1
V gene: TRBV5-1
CDR3 DNA: TGCGCCAGCAGCTTGGGACAGGGCCAAAGCTCCTACGAGCAGTACTTC
CDR3 protein: CASSLGQGQSSYEQYF

J gene: TRBJ2-1
clone size: few
D gene: NA
V gene: TRBV21-1
CDR3 DNA: TGTGCCAGCAGAGGAGGGTACTCCTACAATGAGCAGTTCTTC
CDR3 protein: CASRGGYSYNEQFF

J gene: TRBJ2-7
clone size: few
D gene: TRBD2
V gene: TRBV7-2
CDR3 DNA: TGTGCCAGCAGCTCGTTTAGAGCGGGAGGAAGAGACGAGCAGTACTTC
CDR3 protein: CASSSFRAGGRDEQYF

J gene: TRBJ1-5
clone size: few
D gene: TRBD1
V gene: TRBV2
CDR3 DNA: TGTGCCAGCAGCCGCACCGGGACAGGGGTTCAGCCCCAGCATTTT
CDR3 protein: CASSRTGTGVQPQHF

J gene: TRBJ1-6
clone size: NA
D gene: NA
V gene: TRBV14
CDR3 DNA: TGTGCCAGCAGCCCTCGGGCGCGCGAGGATTCACCCCTCCACTTT
CDR3 protein: CASSPRAREDSPLHF

J gene: TRBJ1-4
clone size: NA
D gene: NA
V gene: TRBV7-9
CDR3 DNA: TGTGCCAGCAGCCCTTACCTCCGAGATGAAAAACTGTTTTTT
CDR3 protein: CASSPYLRDEKLFF

J gene: TRBJ1-2
clone size: once
D gene: NA
V gene: TRBV28
CDR3 DNA: TGTGCCAGCAGGGCGGATTTCTATGGCTACACCTTC
CDR3 protein: CASRADFYGYTF

J gene: TRBJ1-5
clone size: NA
D gene: NA
V gene: TRBV19
CDR3 DNA: TGTGCCAGTAGTGGGGTACCCAGGGCCCAGCATTTT
CDR3 protein: CASSGVPRAQHF

J gene: TRBJ2-3
clone size: NA
D gene: TRBD1
V gene: TRBV18
CDR3 DNA: TGTGCCAGCTCACCAGGGACAGGGAAGCCAGATACGCAGTATTTT
CDR3 protein: CASSPGTGKPDTQYF

J gene: TRBJ2-7
clone size: few
D gene: NA
V gene: TRBV5-6
CDR3 DNA: TGTGCCAGCAGCTTGTGGCAGGGCAAGCAGTACTTC
CDR3 protein: CASSLWQGKQYF

J gene: TRBJ1-6
clone size: once
D gene: TRBD1
V gene: TRBV14
CDR3 DNA: TGTGCCAGCAGCCAGCCCGGACAGGGGAATTCACCCCTCCACTTT
CDR3 protein: CASSQPGQGNSPLHF

J gene: TRBJ1-5
clone size: few
D gene: NA
V gene: TRBV6-1
CDR3 DNA: TGTGCCAGCAGTGTTAGCAATCAGCCCCAGCATTTT
CDR3 protein: CASSVSNQPQHF

J gene: TRBJ1-5
clone size: few
D gene: TRBD1
V gene: TRBV6-4
CDR3 DNA: TGTGCCAGCAGTCCGGGACAGGGAAACAATCAGCCCCAGCATTTT
CDR3 protein: CASSPGQGNNQPQHF

J gene: TRBJ2-3
clone size: few
D gene: TRBD2
V gene: TRBV28
CDR3 DNA: TGTGCCAGCAGTTTAGGGACTAGCGTTAGCACAGATACGCAGTATTTT
CDR3 protein: CASSLGTSVSTDTQYF

J gene: TRBJ1-6
clone size: few
D gene: NA
V gene: TRBV27
CDR3 DNA: TGTGCCAGCAGTTTAAGGTTGTCGGGGGGGAATTCACCCCTCCACTTT
CDR3 protein: CASSLRLSGGNSPLHF

J gene: TRBJ1-4
clone size: few
D gene: NA
V gene: TRBV30
CDR3 DNA: TGTGCCTGGAGAGGTCGCCGGGTTAGGTCCGAAGCAACTAATGAAAAACTGTTTTTT
CDR3 protein: CAWRGRRVRSEATNEKLFF

J gene: TRBJ2-3
clone size: few
D gene: NA
V gene: TRBV11-3
CDR3 DNA: TGTGCCAGCAGCCCGGACGGGGGCACAGATACGCAGTATTTT
CDR3 protein: CASSPDGGTDTQYF

J gene: TRBJ1-2
clone size: few
D gene: NA
V gene: TRBV11-2
CDR3 DNA: TGTGCCAGCAGCTCCCTGAGGGGAACTAACTATGGCTACACCTTC
CDR3 protein: CASSSLRGTNYGYTF

J gene: TRBJ1-6
clone size: few
D gene: NA
V gene: TRBV23-1
CDR3 DNA: TGCGCCAGCAGTAAATGGGACGGACGTAATGGATCACCCCTCCACTTT
CDR3 protein: CASSKWDGRNGSPLHF

J gene: TRBJ2-3
clone size: few
D gene: NA
V gene: TRBV2
CDR3 DNA: TGTGCCGGACGCAGGAGGGGGGCACTAAAATCTTCAAGCACAGATACGCAGTATTTT
CDR3 protein: CAGRRRGALKSSSTDTQYF

J gene: TRBJ2-3
clone size: few
D gene: NA
V gene: TRBV9
CDR3 DNA: TGTGCCAGCAGCGTAGGTCTCAAGGGGGGCTCATGGTTTACAGATACGCAGTATTTT
CDR3 protein: CASSVGLKGGSWFTDTQYF

J gene: TRBJ1-1
clone size: few
D gene: NA
V gene: TRBV27
CDR3 DNA: TGTGCCAGCAGTCGCAGGGGTTTGAACACTGAAGCTTTCTTT
CDR3 protein: CASSRRGLNTEAFF

J gene: TRBJ1-1
clone size: few
D gene: TRBD1
V gene: TRBV7-2
CDR3 DNA: TGTGCCAGCAGCTTAGAAAGGGGGCGCGGCACTGAAGCTTTCTTT
CDR3 protein: CASSLERGRGTEAFF

J gene: TRBJ2-7
clone size: NA
D gene: TRBD2
V gene: TRBV5-1
CDR3 DNA: TGCGCCAGCAGCTTGCCGACTAGCGGATATTACGAGCAGTACTTC
CDR3 protein: CASSLPTSGYYEQYF

J gene: TRBJ2-7
clone size: NA
D gene: TRBD2
V gene: TRBV7-9
CDR3 DNA: TGTGCCAGCAGGGCTAGCGGGAGCGGCGAGCAGTACTTC
CDR3 protein: CASRASGSGEQYF

J gene: TRBJ2-7
clone size: few
D gene: TRBD2
V gene: TRBV12-5
CDR3 DNA: TGTGCTAGTGCCCGGGGGGAAAGGTACGAGCAGTACTTC
CDR3 protein: CASARGERYEQYF

J gene: TRBJ1-2
clone size: few
D gene: TRBD1
V gene: TRBV7-2
CDR3 DNA: TGTGCCAGCAGCACAGGGGGTACTAACTATGGCTACACCTTC
CDR3 protein: CASSTGGTNYGYTF

J gene: TRBJ1-1
clone size: NA
D gene: NA
V gene: TRBV20-1
CDR3 DNA: TGCAGTGTTCAGGTGAACACTGAAGCTTTCTTT
CDR3 protein: CSVQVNTEAFF

J gene: TRBJ1-2
clone size: NA
D gene: NA
V gene: TRBV4-3
CDR3 DNA: TGCGCCAGCACCCCCAGTGGGGCAAACTATGGCTACACCTTC
CDR3 protein: CASTPSGANYGYTF

J gene: TRBJ2-1
clone size: NA
D gene: TRBD2
V gene: TRBV5-1
CDR3 DNA: TGCGCCAGCAGCCGAGGACTAGACGTTTACAATGAGCAGTTCTTC
CDR3 protein: CASSRGLDVYNEQFF

J gene: TRBJ2-7
clone size: NA
D gene: TRBD2
V gene: TRBV7-2
CDR3 DNA: TGTGCCAGCAGCCCCGGACTAGCGACAATCGAGCAGTACTTC
CDR3 protein: CASSPGLATIEQYF

J gene: TRBJ2-2
clone size: few
D gene: NA
V gene: TRBV5-1
CDR3 DNA: TGCGCCAGCAGCTTGGACGGGACCGGGGAGCTGTTTTTT
CDR3 protein: CASSLDGTGELFF